This T cell receptor (beta chain) was found in a study of cytomegalovirus exposure and HLA in healthy donors. Here immunoSEQ multiplex PCR was the method, and the copy in TCRdb shows in-frame clones only, minus some. The repertoire has roughly 120,000 clones, about 88% of them found once; the top ten carry roughly 4.4%. Whole-study results and caveats: Cytomegalovirus-associated TCR beta chains were listed, numbering under 200.

Germline CDR1 reads LNHDA; CDR2 reads SQIVND (reference sequence). Trimming shortened V by 7 bases and J by 0 bases, and 3 bases separated the two germline ends. This CDR3 region has 11 residues. With respect to this clone: The target antigen is unknown.

The sample was PBMCs. This sequence originates from a man younger than 30 in good health and CMV-seropositive. The rearrangement joins TRBV19 to TRBJ1-2; D not resolved. The CDR3 coding sequence is TGTGCCAGTACGGCTAACTATGGCTACACCTTC. Its protein is CASTANYGYTF.